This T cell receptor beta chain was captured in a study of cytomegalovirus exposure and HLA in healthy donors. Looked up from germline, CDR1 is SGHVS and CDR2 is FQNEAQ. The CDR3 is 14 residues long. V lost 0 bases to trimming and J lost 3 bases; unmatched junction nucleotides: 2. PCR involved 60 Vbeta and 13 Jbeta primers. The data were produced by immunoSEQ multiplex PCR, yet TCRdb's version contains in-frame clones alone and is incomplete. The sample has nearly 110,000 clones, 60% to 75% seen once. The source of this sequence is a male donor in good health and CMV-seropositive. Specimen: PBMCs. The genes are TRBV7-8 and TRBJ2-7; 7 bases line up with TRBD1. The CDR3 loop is CASSLAGTVYEQYF. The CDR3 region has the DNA TGTGCCAGCAGCTTAGCCGGGACAGTCTACGAGCAGTACTTC.